This T cell receptor beta chain was obtained from a study of cytomegalovirus exposure and HLA in healthy donors. General study findings and limits: Owing to their indistinguishability, certain V segments, notably TRBV6-2 and TRBV6-3, were excluded. Roughly uniform depth of sequencing across donors was assumed in presence/absence analyses.

The study ran its PCR with 60 Vbeta and 13 Jbeta primers. Profiling relied on immunoSEQ multiplex PCR, and the TCRdb table lists in-frame clones only, not all of them. The sample includes approximately 150,000 clones, around 80% of them seen just once. Germline V gives CDR1 SQVTM, CDR2 ANQGSEA. The V and J ends lost 3 bases and 8 bases respectively, with 19 bases between them. This CDR3 contains 14 residues. For this clone: As yet, its antigen is unknown.

The receptor was derived from a male donor in good health and CMV-seronegative. The material sequenced was PBMCs. This rearrangement joins TRBV29-1 to TRBJ1-2; D unresolved. The CDR3 DNA reads TGCAGCGTTGATCCCCGCAGGCCTGGAGGAGGCTACACCTTC. This encodes CSVDPRRPGGGYTF.